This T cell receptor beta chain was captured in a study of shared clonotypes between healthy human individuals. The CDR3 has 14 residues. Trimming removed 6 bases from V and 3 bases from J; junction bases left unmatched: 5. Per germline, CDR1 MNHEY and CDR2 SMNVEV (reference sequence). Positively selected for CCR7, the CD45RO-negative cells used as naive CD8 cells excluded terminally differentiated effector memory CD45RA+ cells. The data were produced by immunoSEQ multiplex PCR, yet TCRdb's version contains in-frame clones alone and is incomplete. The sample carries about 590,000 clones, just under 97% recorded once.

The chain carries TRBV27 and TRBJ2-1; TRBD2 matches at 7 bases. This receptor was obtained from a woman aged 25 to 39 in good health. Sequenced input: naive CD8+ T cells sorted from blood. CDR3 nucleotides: TGTGCCAGCAGCATCCGGGACTACTACAATGAGCAGTTCTTC. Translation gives CASSIRDYYNEQFF.